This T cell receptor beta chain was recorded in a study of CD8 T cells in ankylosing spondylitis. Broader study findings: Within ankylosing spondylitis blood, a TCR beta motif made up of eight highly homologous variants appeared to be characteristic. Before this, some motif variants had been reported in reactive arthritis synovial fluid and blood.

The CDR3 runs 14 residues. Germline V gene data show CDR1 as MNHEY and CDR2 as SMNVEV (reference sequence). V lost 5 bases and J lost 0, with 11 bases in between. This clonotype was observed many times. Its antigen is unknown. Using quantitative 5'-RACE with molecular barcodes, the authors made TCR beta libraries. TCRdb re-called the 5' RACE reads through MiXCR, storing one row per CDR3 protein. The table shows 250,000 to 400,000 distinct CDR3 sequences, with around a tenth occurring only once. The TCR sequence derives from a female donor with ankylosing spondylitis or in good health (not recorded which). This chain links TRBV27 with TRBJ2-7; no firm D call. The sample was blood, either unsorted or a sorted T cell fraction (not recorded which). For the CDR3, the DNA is TGTGCCAGCAGTGCCACGGTGAGCTCCTACGAGCAGTACTTC. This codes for CASSATVSSYEQYF.